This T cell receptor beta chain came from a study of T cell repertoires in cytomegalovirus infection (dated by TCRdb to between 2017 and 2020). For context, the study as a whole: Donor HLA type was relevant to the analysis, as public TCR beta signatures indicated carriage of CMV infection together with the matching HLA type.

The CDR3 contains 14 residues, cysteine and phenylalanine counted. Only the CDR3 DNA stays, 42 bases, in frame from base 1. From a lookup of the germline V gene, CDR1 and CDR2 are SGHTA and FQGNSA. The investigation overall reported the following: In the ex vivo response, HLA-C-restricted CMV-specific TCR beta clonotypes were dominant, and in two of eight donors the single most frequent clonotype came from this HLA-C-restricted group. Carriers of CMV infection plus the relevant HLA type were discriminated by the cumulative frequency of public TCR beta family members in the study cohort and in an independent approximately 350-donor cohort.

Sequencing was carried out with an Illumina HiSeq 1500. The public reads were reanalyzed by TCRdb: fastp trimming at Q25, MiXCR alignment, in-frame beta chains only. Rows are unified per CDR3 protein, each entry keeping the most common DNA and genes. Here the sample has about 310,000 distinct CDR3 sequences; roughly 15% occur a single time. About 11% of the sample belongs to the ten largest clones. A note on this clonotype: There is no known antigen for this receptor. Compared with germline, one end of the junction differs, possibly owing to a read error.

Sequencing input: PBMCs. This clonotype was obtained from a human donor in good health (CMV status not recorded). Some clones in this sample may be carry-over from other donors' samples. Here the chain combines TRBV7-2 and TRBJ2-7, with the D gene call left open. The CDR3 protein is CASSLVMASNEQYF. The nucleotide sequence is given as TGTGCCAGCAGCTTAGTGATGGCCTCCAACGAGCAGTACTTC.